Each of the 17 T cell receptor beta chains below was sequenced from the same sample in a study of Ad26.COV2.S vaccination and SARS-CoV-2 variants. Sequencing used immunoSEQ multiplex PCR; TCRdb keeps in-frame clones, though not all of them. There are approximately 97,000 clones in the sample; about 78% occur only once, and 15% to 20% lies in the top ten. The sequencing used peripheral blood, collected after recovery from COVID-19. The receptors stem from a human donor who had recovered from COVID-19.

The rearrangement joins TRBV15 to TRBJ2-1; D is perhaps TRBD2 (6 bases). The CDR3 loop spans 13 amino acids. V lost 0 bases, J lost 8 bases, and 8 bases lay in between. Germline CDR1 reads LNHNV; CDR2 reads YYDKDF (reference sequence). The CDR3 region has the DNA TGTGCCACCAGCAGAGATCCGGGGGATGAGCAGTTCTTC. Its protein is CATSRDPGDEQFF.

The rearrangement joins TRBV28 to TRBJ2-7; TRBD2 matches at 8 bases. Germline assignment: CDR1 MDHEN and CDR2 SYDVKM. The CDR3 length is 14 residues. After removal of 6 bases from V and 5 bases from J, the junction contained 9 bases not matched to a gene. This CDR3 is CASSQNGGADEQYF. DNA of the CDR3: TGTGCCAGCAGCCAGAACGGGGGGGCTGACGAGCAGTACTTC. The full variable domain, rest sourced from reference TRBV28 and TRBJ2-7, is DVKVTQSSRYLVKRTGEKVFLECVQDMDHENMFWYRQDPGLGLRLIYFSYDVKMKEKGDIPEGYSVSREKKERFSLILESASTNQTSMYLCASSQNGGADEQYFGPGTRLTVT.

This clone was counted a single time. V usage is TRBV4-1 and J usage is TRBJ1-6; the match to TRBD1 covers 8 bases. The CDR3 spans 16 residues. From germline, CDR1 is MGHRA and CDR2 YSYEKL. The V and J ends lost 4 bases and 7 bases, in that order; junction bases with no gene match: 9. The CDR3 coding sequence is TGCGCCAGCAGCCCAGACATACAGGGGGGGAATTCACCCCTCCACTTT. As protein: CASSPDIQGGNSPLHF.

The chain joins TRBV29-1 to TRBJ2-7, with 7 bases lining up with TRBD1. Germline CDR1 SQVTM, CDR2 ANQGSEA. With V trimmed by 5 bases and J by 0 bases, 10 bases remained unmatched. The CDR3 spans 15 residues. DNA of the CDR3: TGCAGCGTTATTCTAGAGGACAGGCCCTCCTACGAGCAGTACTTC. Amino acids: CSVILEDRPSYEQYF.

This chain connects TRBV27 to TRBJ2-7; possible D gene TRBD2, 5 bases. The CDR3 sequence is 13 residues long. Trimming cost V 10 bases and J 7 bases, with 20 bases left between them. Per the germline V gene, CDR1 is MNHEY and CDR2 is SMNVEV (reference sequence). The CDR3 DNA is TGTGCCACCAAACCCGGGGTCCCCGGGGAGCAGTACTTC. Amino acid sequence: CATKPGVPGEQYF.

This clone was recorded at least ten times. This chain joins TRBV14 and TRBJ2-2, with unresolved D. The ends were cut back, 1 base at V and 6 bases at J, with 12 bases in the middle. The CDR3 extends over 15 amino acids. Germline CDR1 is SGHDN and CDR2 is FVKESK. In DNA form, the CDR3 reads TGTGCCAGCAGCCAAGGTCCGTCCCATGCCGGGGAGCTGTTTTTT. Translated, it gives CASSQGPSHAGELFF.

V usage is TRBV5-1 and J usage is TRBJ2-5; D ambiguous. This CDR3 is 15 amino acids long. The V end lost 1 base, the J end lost 4 bases, and 14 bases lay between the germline ends. The germline CDR1 and CDR2 sequences are SGHRS and YFSETQ. CDR3 residues: CASSLNVGLGETQYF. The DNA of the CDR3 is TGCGCCAGCAGCTTGAATGTGGGGTTGGGAGAGACCCAGTACTTC. The full variable domain, completed using reference TRBV5-1 and TRBJ2-5, is KAGVTQTPRYLIKTRGQQVTLSCSPISGHRSVSWYQQTPGQGLQFLFEYFSETQRNKGNFPGRFSGRQFSNSRSEMNVSTLELGDSALYLCASSLNVGLGETQYFGPGTRLLVL.

The chain has TRBV30 and TRBJ1-3, with D unresolved. There are 14 residues in the CDR3. The ends were cut back, 3 bases at V and 2 bases at J, with 11 bases in the middle. Germline V gene data show CDR1 as GTSNPN and CDR2 as SVGIG (reference sequence). The CDR3 coding sequence is TGTGCCTGGAGCGGAGGGAAGGCTGGAAACACCATATATTTT. Translating it yields CAWSGGKAGNTIYF.

The rearrangement joins TRBV5-1 to TRBJ1-2, with D possibly being TRBD1 (5 bases). CDR1 SGHRS and CDR2 YFSETQ come from the germline V gene. This CDR3 has 15 residues. The germline V and J ends were trimmed by 3 bases and 0 bases, with 12 bases remaining between them. The CDR3 loop reads CASSSGRGSNYGYTF. The CDR3 DNA reads as TGCGCCAGCAGCTCAGGGCGGGGGTCTAACTATGGCTACACCTTC. The full variable domain, completed using reference TRBV5-1 and TRBJ1-2, is KAGVTQTPRYLIKTRGQQVTLSCSPISGHRSVSWYQQTPGQGLQFLFEYFSETQRNKGNFPGRFSGRQFSNSRSEMNVSTLELGDSALYLCASSSGRGSNYGYTFGSGTRLTVV.

The CDR3 protein is CASSPITRAEAFF. The CDR3 nucleotides read TGTGCCAGCAGCCCAATCACAAGGGCTGAAGCTTTCTTT. This rearrangement joins TRBV9 to TRBJ1-1; unclear D gene. The CDR3 runs 13 residues. Germline-derived CDR1 and CDR2 are SGDLS and YYNGEE. V was trimmed by 4 bases and J by 6 bases, leaving 13 bases between them. The whole variable domain, remainder taken from reference TRBV9 and TRBJ1-1, is DSGVTQTPKHLITATGQRVTLRCSPRSGDLSVYWYQQSLDQGLQFLIQYYNGEERAKGNILERFSAQQFPDLHSELNLSSLELGDSALYFCASSPITRAEAFFGQGTRLTVV.

V gene TRBV10-3 combines with J gene TRBJ2-1, with D possibly being TRBD2 (6 bases). The CDR3 has 15 residues. Trimming removed 6 bases at V and 6 bases at J, with 18 bases between. Germline V lookup: CDR1 ENHRY, CDR2 SYGVKD. The CDR3 region is CAIRSTGDEGNEQFF. The CDR3 DNA sequence: TGTGCCATCAGGAGTACGGGGGACGAGGGCAATGAGCAGTTCTTC.

The chain uses TRBV5-6 and TRBJ1-2, with D maybe TRBD1 (6 bases). The V end was cut by 3 bases, the J end by 2 bases, with 17 bases between. Germline V gene sequence: CDR1 SGHDT, CDR2 YYEEEE. This CDR3 is built from 16 residues. The CDR3 coding sequence is TGTGCCAGCAGCTCCCCCGATTGGGGGCGAAACTATGGCTACACCTTC. It specifies CASSSPDWGRNYGYTF.

This rearrangement joins TRBV19 to TRBJ1-1; D remains unclear. The germline V and J ends were trimmed by 7 bases and 5 bases, with 11 bases remaining between them. Germline values: CDR1 LNHDA, CDR2 SQIVND (reference sequence). The CDR3 has 12 amino acids. CDR3 sequence reads: CASKTGGTEAFF. CDR3 bases: TGTGCCAGTAAGACCGGAGGGACTGAAGCTTTCTTT.

The rearrangement joins TRBV6-5 to TRBJ1-2; tentative D call: TRBD1 (5 bases). With 3 bases removed from V and 4 bases from J, the gap between germline ends came to 15 bases. The germline gives CDR1 MNHEY, CDR2 SVGAGI. This CDR3 comprises 15 residues. In DNA, the CDR3 is TGTGCCAGCAGTTATGATCGGGGGTTCCGCTATGGCTACACCTTC. Translating it yields CASSYDRGFRYGYTF.

V gene TRBV29-1 combines with J gene TRBJ2-3; 9 bases fit TRBD1. Trimming removed 8 bases from V and 4 bases from J; junction bases left unmatched: 25. The CDR3 is 19 residues long. The germline CDR1 and CDR2 sequences are SQVTM and ANQGSEA. In DNA, the CDR3 is TGCAGCTTTGGAATAGAGCCGGGACAGGGATCATTTTTGTCAGATACGCAGTATTTT. As protein: CSFGIEPGQGSFLSDTQYF.

The V call is TRBV7-9, the J call TRBJ1-2; a weak D match, TRBD1 (6 bases). The CDR3 runs to 14 residues. Germline values: CDR1 SEHNR, CDR2 FQNEAQ (reference sequence). Trimming shortened V by 5 bases and J by 6 bases, and 16 bases separated the two germline ends. The CDR3 DNA reads TGTGCCAGCAGCCCCTGGGGGGGCGAAAATGGCTACACCTTC. Its translation: CASSPWGGENGYTF. The full variable domain, completed using reference TRBV7-9 and TRBJ1-2, is DTGVSQNPRHKITKRGQNVTFRCDPISEHNRLYWYRQTLGQGPEFLTYFQNEAQLEKSRLLSDRFSAERPKGSFSTLEIQRTEQGDSAMYLCASSPWGGENGYTFGSGTRLTVV.

The chain carries TRBV6-5 and TRBJ2-3; TRBD1 aligns across 7 bases. CDR1 MNHEY and CDR2 SVGAGI come from the germline V gene. V dropped 8 bases and J dropped 0; count of bases not matched to a gene: 8. CDR3 length: 15 amino acids. CDR3 in DNA: TGTGCCAGCTCCAGGGGGTCCCCTAGCACAGATACGCAGTATTTT. This encodes CASSRGSPSTDTQYF.